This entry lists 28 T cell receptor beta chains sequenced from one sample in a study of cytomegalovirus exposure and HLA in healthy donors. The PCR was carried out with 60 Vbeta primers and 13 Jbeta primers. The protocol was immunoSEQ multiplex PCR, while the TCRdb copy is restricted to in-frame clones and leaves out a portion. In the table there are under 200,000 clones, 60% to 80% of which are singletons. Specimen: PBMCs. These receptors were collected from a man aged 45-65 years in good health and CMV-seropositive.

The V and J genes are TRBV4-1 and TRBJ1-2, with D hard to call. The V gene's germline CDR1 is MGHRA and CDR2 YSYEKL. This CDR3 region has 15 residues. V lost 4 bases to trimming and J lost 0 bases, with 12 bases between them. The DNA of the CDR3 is TGCGCCAGCAGCCTCGACGTACAGACTAACTATGGCTACACCTTC. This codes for CASSLDVQTNYGYTF.

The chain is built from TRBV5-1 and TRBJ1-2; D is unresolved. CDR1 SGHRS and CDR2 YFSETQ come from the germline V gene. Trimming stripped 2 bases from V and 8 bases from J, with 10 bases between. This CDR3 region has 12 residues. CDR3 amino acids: CASSFLRGGYTF. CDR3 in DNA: TGCGCCAGCAGCTTCCTTCGGGGAGGCTACACCTTC.

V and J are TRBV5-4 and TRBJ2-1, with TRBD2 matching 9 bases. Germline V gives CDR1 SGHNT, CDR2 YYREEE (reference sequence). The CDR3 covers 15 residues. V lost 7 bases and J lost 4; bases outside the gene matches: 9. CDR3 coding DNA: TGTGCCAGCCAGCCTGGAACTAGCGGGTACAATGAGCAGTTCTTC. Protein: CASQPGTSGYNEQFF.

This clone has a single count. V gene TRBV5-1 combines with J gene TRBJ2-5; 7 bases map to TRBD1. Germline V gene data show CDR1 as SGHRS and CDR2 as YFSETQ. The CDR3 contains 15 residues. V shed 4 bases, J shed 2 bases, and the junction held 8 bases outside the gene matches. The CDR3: CASSRGQFNQETQYF. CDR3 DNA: TGCGCCAGCAGCAGGGGACAGTTTAATCAAGAGACCCAGTACTTC.

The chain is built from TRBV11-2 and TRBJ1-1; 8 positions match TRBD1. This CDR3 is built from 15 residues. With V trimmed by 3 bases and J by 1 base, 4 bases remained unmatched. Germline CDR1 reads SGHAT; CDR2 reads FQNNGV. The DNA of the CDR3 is TGTGCCAGCAGCTTTTACACAGGGGGGAACACTGAAGCTTTCTTT. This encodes CASSFYTGGNTEAFF.

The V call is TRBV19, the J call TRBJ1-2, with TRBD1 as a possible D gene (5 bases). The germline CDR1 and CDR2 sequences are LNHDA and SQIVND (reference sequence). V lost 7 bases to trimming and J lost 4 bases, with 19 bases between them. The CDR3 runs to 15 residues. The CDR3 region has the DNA TGTGCCAGTATCCCAGGACACGCCTCGGGCTATGGCTACACCTTC. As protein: CASIPGHASGYGYTF. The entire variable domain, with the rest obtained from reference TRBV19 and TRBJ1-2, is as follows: DGGITQSPKYLFRKEGQNVTLSCEQNLNHDAMYWYRQDPGQGLRLIYYSQIVNDFQKGDIAEGYSVSREKKESFPLTVTSAQKNPTAFYLCASIPGHASGYGYTFGSGTRLTVV.

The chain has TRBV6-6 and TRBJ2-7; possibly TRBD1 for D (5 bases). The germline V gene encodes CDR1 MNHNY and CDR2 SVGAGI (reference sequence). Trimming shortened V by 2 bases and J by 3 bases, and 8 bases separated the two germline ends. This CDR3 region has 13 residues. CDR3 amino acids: CASSYRQYYEQYF. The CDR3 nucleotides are TGTGCCAGCAGTTACAGACAGTACTACGAGCAGTACTTC.

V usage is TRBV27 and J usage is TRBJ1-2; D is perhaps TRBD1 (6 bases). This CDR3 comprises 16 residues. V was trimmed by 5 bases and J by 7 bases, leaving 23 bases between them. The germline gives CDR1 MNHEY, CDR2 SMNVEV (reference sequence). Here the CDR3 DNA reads TGTGCCAGCAGTCTCTCCCGGGGAGGGGGGTCTTCTGGCTACACCTTC. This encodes CASSLSRGGGSSGYTF.

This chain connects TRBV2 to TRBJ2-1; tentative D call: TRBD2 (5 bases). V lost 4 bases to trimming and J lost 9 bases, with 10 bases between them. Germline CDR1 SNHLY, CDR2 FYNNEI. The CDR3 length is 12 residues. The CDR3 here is CASSVGRGEQFF. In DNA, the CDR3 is TGTGCCAGCAGTGTTGGGAGAGGTGAGCAGTTCTTC.

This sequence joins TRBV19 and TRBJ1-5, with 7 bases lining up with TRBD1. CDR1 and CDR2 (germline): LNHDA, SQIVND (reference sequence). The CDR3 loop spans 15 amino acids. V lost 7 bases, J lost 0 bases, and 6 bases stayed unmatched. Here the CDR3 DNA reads TGTGCCAGTACATACAGGGGAACTAGCAATCAGCCCCAGCATTTT. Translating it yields CASTYRGTSNQPQHF.

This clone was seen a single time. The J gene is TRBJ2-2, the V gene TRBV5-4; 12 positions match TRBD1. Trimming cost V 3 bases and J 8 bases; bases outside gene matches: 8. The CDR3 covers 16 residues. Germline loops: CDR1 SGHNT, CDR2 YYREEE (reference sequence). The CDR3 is CASSSGQGALGGELFF. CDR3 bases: TGTGCCAGCAGCTCGGGACAGGGGGCGCTGGGTGGGGAGCTGTTTTTT.

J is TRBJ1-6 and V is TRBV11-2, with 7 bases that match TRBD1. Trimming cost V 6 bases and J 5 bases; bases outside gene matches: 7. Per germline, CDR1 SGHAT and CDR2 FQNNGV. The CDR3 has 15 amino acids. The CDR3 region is CASSFYQGDNSPLHF. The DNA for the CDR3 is TGTGCCAGCAGTTTCTACCAGGGGGATAATTCACCCCTCCACTTT.

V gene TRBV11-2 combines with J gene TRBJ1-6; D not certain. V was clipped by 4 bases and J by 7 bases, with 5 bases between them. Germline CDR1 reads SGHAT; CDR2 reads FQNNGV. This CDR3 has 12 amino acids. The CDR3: CASSSRNSPLHF. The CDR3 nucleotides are TGTGCCAGCAGCTCTCGGAATTCACCCCTCCACTTT.

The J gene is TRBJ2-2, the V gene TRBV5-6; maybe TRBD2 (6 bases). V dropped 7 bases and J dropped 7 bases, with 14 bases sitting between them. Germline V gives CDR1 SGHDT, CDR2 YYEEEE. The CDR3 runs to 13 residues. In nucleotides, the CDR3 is TGTGCCAGCCTCTTCGGGAGTGGCGGGGAGCTGTTTTTT. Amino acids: CASLFGSGGELFF.

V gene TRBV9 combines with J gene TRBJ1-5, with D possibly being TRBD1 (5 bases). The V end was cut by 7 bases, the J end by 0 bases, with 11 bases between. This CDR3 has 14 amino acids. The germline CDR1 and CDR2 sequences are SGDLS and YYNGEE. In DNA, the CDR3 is TGTGCCAGCGGTACAGGAAATAGCAATCAGCCCCAGCATTTT. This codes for CASGTGNSNQPQHF.

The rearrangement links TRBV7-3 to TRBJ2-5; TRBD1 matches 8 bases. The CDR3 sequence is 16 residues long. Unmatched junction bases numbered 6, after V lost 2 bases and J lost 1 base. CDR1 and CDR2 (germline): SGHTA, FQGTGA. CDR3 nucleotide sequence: TGTGCCAGCAGCTTAGGGACAGGTCCGGGCCAAGAGACCCAGTACTTC. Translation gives CASSLGTGPGQETQYF.

CDR3 loop: CASSTQTGIARSGELFF. The CDR3 DNA reads TGTGCCAGCAGCACCCAAACCGGGATCGCAAGATCCGGGGAGCTGTTTTTT. J is TRBJ2-2 and V is TRBV7-2, with a weak D call TRBD2 (5 bases). V shed 5 bases and J shed 6 bases, with 22 bases lying between them. This CDR3 has 17 amino acids. The germline gives CDR1 SGHTA, CDR2 FQGNSA.

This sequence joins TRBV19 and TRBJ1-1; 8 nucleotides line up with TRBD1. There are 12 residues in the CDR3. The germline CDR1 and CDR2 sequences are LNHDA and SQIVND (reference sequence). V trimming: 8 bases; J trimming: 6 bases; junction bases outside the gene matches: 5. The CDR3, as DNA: TGTGCCAGTCGGACAGGGTTCGCTGAAGCTTTCTTT. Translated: CASRTGFAEAFF.

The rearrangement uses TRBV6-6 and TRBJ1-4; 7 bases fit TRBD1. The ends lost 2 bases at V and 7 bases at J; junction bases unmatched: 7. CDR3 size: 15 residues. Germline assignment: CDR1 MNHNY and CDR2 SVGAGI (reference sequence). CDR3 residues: CASSYLTGDFEKLFF. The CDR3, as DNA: TGTGCCAGCAGTTACCTCACAGGGGATTTTGAAAAACTGTTTTTT.

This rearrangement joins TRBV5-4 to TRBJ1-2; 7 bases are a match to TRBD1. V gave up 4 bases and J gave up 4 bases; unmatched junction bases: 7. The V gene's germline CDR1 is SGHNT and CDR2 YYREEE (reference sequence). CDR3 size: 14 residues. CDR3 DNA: TGTGCCAGCAGCGATTCCAGGGGGTCCTATGGCTACACCTTC. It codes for CASSDSRGSYGYTF.

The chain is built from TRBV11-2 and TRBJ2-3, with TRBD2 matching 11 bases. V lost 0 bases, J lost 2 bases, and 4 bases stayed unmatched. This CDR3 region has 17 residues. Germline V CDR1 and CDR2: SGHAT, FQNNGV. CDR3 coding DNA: TGTGCCAGCAGCTTAGAACTAGCGGGGGCCCCCACAGATACGCAGTATTTT. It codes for CASSLELAGAPTDTQYF.

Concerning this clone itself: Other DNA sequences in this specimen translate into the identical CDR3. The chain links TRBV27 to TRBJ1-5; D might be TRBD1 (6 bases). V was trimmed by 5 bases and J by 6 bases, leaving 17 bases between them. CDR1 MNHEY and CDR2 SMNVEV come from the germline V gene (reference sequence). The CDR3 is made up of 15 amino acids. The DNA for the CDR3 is TGTGCCAGCAGTCTGGCAGGGGAGTTCGGTCAGCCCCAGCATTTT. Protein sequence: CASSLAGEFGQPQHF.

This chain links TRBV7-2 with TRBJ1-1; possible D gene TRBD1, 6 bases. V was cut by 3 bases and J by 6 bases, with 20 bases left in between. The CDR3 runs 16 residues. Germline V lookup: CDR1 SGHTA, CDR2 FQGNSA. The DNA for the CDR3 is TGTGCCAGCAGCTTTGCGCCGTGGAGAGGGGGTTCTGAAGCTTTCTTT. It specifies CASSFAPWRGGSEAFF.

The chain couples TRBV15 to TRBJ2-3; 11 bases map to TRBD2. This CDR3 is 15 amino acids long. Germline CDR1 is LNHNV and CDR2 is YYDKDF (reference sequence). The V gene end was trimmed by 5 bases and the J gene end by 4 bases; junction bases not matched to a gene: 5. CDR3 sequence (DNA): TGTGCCACCAGCCCTACTAGCGGGGGACCAGATACGCAGTATTTT. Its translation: CATSPTSGGPDTQYF.

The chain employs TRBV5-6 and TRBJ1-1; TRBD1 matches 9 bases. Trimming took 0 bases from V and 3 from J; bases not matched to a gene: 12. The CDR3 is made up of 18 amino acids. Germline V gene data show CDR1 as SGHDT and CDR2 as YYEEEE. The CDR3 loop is CASSLVYFGTGKDTEAFF. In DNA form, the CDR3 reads TGTGCCAGCAGCTTGGTTTATTTCGGGACAGGGAAAGACACTGAAGCTTTCTTT.

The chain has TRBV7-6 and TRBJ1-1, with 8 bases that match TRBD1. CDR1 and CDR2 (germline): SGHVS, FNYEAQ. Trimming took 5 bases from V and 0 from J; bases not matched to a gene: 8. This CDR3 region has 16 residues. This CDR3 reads CASSPRTGRMNTEAFF. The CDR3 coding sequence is TGTGCCAGCAGCCCGCGGACAGGGCGGATGAACACTGAAGCTTTCTTT.

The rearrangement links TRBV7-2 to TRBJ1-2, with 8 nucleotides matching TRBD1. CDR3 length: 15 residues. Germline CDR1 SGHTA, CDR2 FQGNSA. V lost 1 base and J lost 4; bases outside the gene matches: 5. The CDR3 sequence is CASSLDVTGVYGYTF. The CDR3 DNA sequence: TGTGCCAGCAGCTTAGACGTGACAGGGGTCTATGGCTACACCTTC.

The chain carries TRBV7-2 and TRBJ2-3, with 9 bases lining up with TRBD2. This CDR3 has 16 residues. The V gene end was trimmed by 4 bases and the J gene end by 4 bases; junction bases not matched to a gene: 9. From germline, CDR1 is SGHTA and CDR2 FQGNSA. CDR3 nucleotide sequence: TGTGCCAGCAGCTCCGGACTAGCGCTAGGCGCAGATACGCAGTATTTT. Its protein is CASSSGLALGADTQYF.